What follows are 22 T cell receptor beta chains derived from one specimen sequenced in a study of blood T cell repertoires in COVID-19. Clones were sequenced by immunoSEQ multiplex PCR, and TCRdb holds only the in-frame ones, with some missing. The sample lists 26,000 or so clones; roughly 91% were seen once. Sequencing was carried out using peripheral blood. The source of these receptors is a human donor with active COVID-19. The donor label of this sample is uncertain.

In regard to this clone: Its ends do not fully match the called genes, so a read error is possible. The sample carries other DNA sequences with the same CDR3. V gene TRBV15 combines with J gene TRBJ2-7; 7 bases fit TRBD1. Germline-derived CDR1 and CDR2 are LNHNV and YYDKDF (reference sequence). There are 14 residues in the CDR3. The CDR3 reads CATSRDGTAYEQYF. The CDR3, as DNA: TGTGCTACCAGCAGAGATGGGACAGCATACGAGCAGTACTTC. Variable domain in full (rest from reference TRBV15 and TRBJ2-7): DAMVIQNPRYQVTQFGKPVTLSCSQTLNHNVMYWYQQKSSQAPKLLFHYYDKDFNNEADTPDNFQSRRPNTSFCFLDIRSPGLGDTAMYLCATSRDGTAYEQYFGPGTRLTVT.

This chain joins TRBV11-2 and TRBJ2-7; no definite D call. Per germline, CDR1 SGHAT and CDR2 FQNNGV. The CDR3 is 12 amino acids. V lost 3 bases and J lost 1, with 4 bases in between. DNA for the CDR3: TGTGCCAGCAGCTTCCGGTCCTACGAGCAGTACTTC. This codes for CASSFRSYEQYF.

This clone was found once. V usage is TRBV7-6 and J usage is TRBJ2-1, with 14 bases lining up with TRBD2. The CDR3 loop spans 16 amino acids. CDR1 is SGHVS and CDR2 is FNYEAQ in the germline V gene. After removal of 4 bases from V and 4 bases from J, the junction contained 3 bases not matched to a gene. CDR3 nucleotides: TGTGCCAGCAGCTACCGACTAGCGGGAGGGTACAATGAGCAGTTCTTC. Protein sequence: CASSYRLAGGYNEQFF.

This clone occurred a few times. This chain uses TRBV4-1 with TRBJ1-2; TRBD1 is a possible D gene (6 bases). CDR3 size: 15 residues. Trimming pared 4 bases from V and 5 bases from J, leaving 17 bases between. Germline CDR1 reads MGHRA; CDR2 reads YSYEKL. CDR3 loop: CASSPGGGGRYGYTF. CDR3 nucleotide sequence: TGCGCCAGCAGCCCCGGAGGTGGGGGCCGGTATGGCTACACCTTC.

The V call is TRBV4-3, the J call TRBJ1-2, with D uncertain. This CDR3 is 16 amino acids long. Trimming stripped 0 bases from V and 0 bases from J, with 11 bases between. The V gene's germline CDR1 is LGHNA and CDR2 YSLEER. In nucleotides, the CDR3 is TGCGCCAGCAGCCAAGATTCGACTTTAGCTAACTATGGCTACACCTTC. Its protein product is CASSQDSTLANYGYTF.

The chain couples TRBV5-6 to TRBJ2-7, with 8 bases lining up with TRBD1. There are 16 residues in the CDR3. Germline CDR1 SGHDT, CDR2 YYEEEE. The V gene end was trimmed by 1 base and the J gene end by 2 bases; junction bases not matched to a gene: 8. CDR3 nucleotides: TGTGCCAGCAGCTTGACCCCGGGACAGGCGGCCTACGAGCAGTACTTC. Encoded protein: CASSLTPGQAAYEQYF.

The V gene is TRBV27, the J gene TRBJ2-7; TRBD2 agrees at 8 bases. The CDR3 loop spans 16 amino acids. Germline lookup yields CDR1 MNHEY and CDR2 SMNVEV (reference sequence). The V segment lost 5 bases and the J segment 3 bases; nucleotides outside the gene matches: 12. DNA of the CDR3: TGTGCCAGCAGTCCCATCTACCGGGGGGGGGTCTACGAGCAGTACTTC. Amino acids: CASSPIYRGGVYEQYF.

The genes are TRBV7-3 and TRBJ2-3; 8 bases map to TRBD2. The CDR3 runs 15 residues. Germline V gives CDR1 SGHTA, CDR2 FQGTGA. V lost 2 bases and J lost 5; bases outside the gene matches: 6. The CDR3 DNA is TGTGCCAGCAGCTTAGCGGGGGGCTCCGTAGATACGCAGTATTTT. The encoded protein is CASSLAGGSVDTQYF. The whole variable domain, filled in from reference TRBV7-3 and TRBJ2-3, reads GAGVSQTPSNKVTEKGKYVELRCDPISGHTALYWYRQSLGQGPEFLIYFQGTGAADDSGLPNDRFFAVRPEGSVSTLKIQRTERGDSAVYLCASSLAGGSVDTQYFGPGTRLTVL.

The J gene is TRBJ2-7, the V gene TRBV5-6; 9 bases map to TRBD2. In germline, CDR1 is SGHDT, CDR2 YYEEEE. The CDR3 extends over 16 amino acids. The junction had 11 bases not matched to a gene; V was cut back by 3 bases and J by 4 bases. CDR3 DNA: TGTGCCAGCAGCTCCCGACCGACTAGCGGACCTTACGAGCAGTACTTC. Translating gives CASSSRPTSGPYEQYF.

There are a few counts of this clone. The chain is built from TRBV4-2 and TRBJ1-5, with D possibly matching TRBD1 (6 bases). Trimming shortened V by 4 bases and J by 7 bases, and 14 bases separated the two germline ends. From germline, CDR1 is LGHNA and CDR2 YNFKEQ. The CDR3 length is 14 residues. The CDR3 loop reads CASSRPTGGQPQHF. Written as DNA, the CDR3 is TGTGCCAGCAGCCGCCCGACGGGGGGCCAGCCCCAGCATTTT.

This sequence joins TRBV7-9 and TRBJ2-7; D perhaps matches TRBD2 (5 bases). Germline CDR1 is SEHNR and CDR2 is FQNEAQ (reference sequence). This CDR3 is built from 13 residues. Trimming stripped 1 base from V and 3 bases from J, with 7 bases between. The CDR3 loop reads CASSLDRGYEQYF. Here the CDR3 DNA reads TGTGCCAGCAGCTTAGATCGGGGCTACGAGCAGTACTTC.

The chain combines TRBV5-8 with TRBJ1-1; D remains unclear. The CDR3 has 13 amino acids. The V and J ends lost 3 bases and 1 base respectively, with 7 bases between them. Per germline, CDR1 SGHTS and CDR2 YDEGEE. CDR3 sequence reads: CASSYRENTEAFF. In DNA, the CDR3 is TGTGCCAGCAGCTATAGAGAGAACACTGAAGCTTTCTTT.

The chain carries TRBV30 and TRBJ2-3; 7 bases agree with TRBD1. CDR1 is GTSNPN, CDR2 SVGIG, per germline (reference sequence). The length of the CDR3 is 15 residues. V was clipped by 3 bases and J by 1 base; unmatched bases: 7. The CDR3 loop is CAWSKRGQGTDTQYF. Here the CDR3 DNA reads TGTGCCTGGAGCAAAAGAGGACAGGGCACAGATACGCAGTATTTT.

This rearrangement joins TRBV5-1 to TRBJ1-2; TRBD1 might be the D (6 bases). Germline V gives CDR1 SGHRS, CDR2 YFSETQ. The ends were cut back, 2 bases at V and 8 bases at J, with 10 bases in the middle. The CDR3 contains 12 residues. This CDR3 reads CASSLGGNGYTF. For the CDR3, the DNA is TGCGCCAGCAGCTTAGGGGGAAACGGCTACACCTTC.

This chain uses TRBV19 with TRBJ1-4, with a possible D match to TRBD1 (6 bases). Trimming removed 3 bases at V and 2 bases at J, with 25 bases between. CDR3 size: 20 residues. CDR1 and CDR2 from the germline V gene are LNHDA and SQIVND (reference sequence). CDR3 bases: TGTGCCAGTAGTATCCCCCTCGCAGGGACAAGAGGAGGCACTAATGAAAAACTGTTTTTT. Its protein is CASSIPLAGTRGGTNEKLFF.

V is TRBV2 and J is TRBJ1-5, with D unresolved. CDR3 length equals 13 residues. V gave up 4 bases and J gave up 4 bases, with 8 bases separating them. Germline CDR1 SNHLY, CDR2 FYNNEI. The CDR3 nucleotides read TGTGCCAGCAGTGTACGGGTTAATCAGCCCCAGCATTTT. Protein: CASSVRVNQPQHF.

The genes are TRBV18 and TRBJ2-7, with a possible D match to TRBD2 (6 bases). CDR1 KGHSH and CDR2 LQKENI come from the germline V gene. The CDR3 covers 16 residues. Trimming took 3 bases from V and 0 from J, leaving 15 bases between them. The CDR3 sequence is CASSPLTSPLSYEQYF. The CDR3 region has the DNA TGTGCCAGCTCACCCTTAACTAGCCCACTCTCCTACGAGCAGTACTTC.

The V gene is TRBV6-5, the J gene TRBJ2-1, with TRBD1 identical over 9 bases. The CDR3 runs to 16 residues. The germline V gene encodes CDR1 MNHEY and CDR2 SVGAGI. V was pared by 2 bases and J by 5 bases, with 7 bases of the junction left unmatched. The CDR3 DNA reads TGTGCCAGCAGTTACGACGGGACAGGGAGCCACAATGAGCAGTTCTTC. It yields the protein CASSYDGTGSHNEQFF.

The chain joins TRBV9 to TRBJ2-5; TRBD1 might be the D (6 bases). The CDR3 spans 15 residues. CDR1 is SGDLS, CDR2 YYNGEE, per germline. The ends were cut back, 0 bases at V and 1 base at J, with 10 bases in the middle. The CDR3 loop reads CASSVDVTGQETQYF. The CDR3 DNA is TGTGCCAGCAGCGTAGATGTGACAGGCCAAGAGACCCAGTACTTC.

Only one count was recorded for this clone. The CDR3 is CASSLTSSSYEQYF. In DNA, the CDR3 is TGTGCCAGCAGCTTAACGTCTAGCTCCTACGAGCAGTACTTC. This chain links TRBV7-3 with TRBJ2-7; D unclear. Trimming stripped 0 bases from V and 0 bases from J, with 6 bases between. In germline, CDR1 is SGHTA, CDR2 FQGTGA. The CDR3 extends over 14 amino acids. Full variable domain (outside the CDR3, taken from reference TRBV7-3 and TRBJ2-7): GAGVSQTPSNKVTEKGKYVELRCDPISGHTALYWYRQSLGQGPEFLIYFQGTGAADDSGLPNDRFFAVRPEGSVSTLKIQRTERGDSAVYLCASSLTSSSYEQYFGPGTRLTVT.

The chain combines TRBV12-5 with TRBJ1-2; TRBD1 agrees at 11 bases. The CDR3 is 14 amino acids. Germline V gives CDR1 LGHNT, CDR2 FRNRAP. Trimming at V came to 4 bases and at J to 8 bases, leaving 6 bases not matched to a gene. The CDR3 region has the DNA TGTGCTAGTGGTTACGGACAGGGGGCGGACGGCTACACCTTC. As protein: CASGYGQGADGYTF. Full variable domain (outside the CDR3, taken from reference TRBV12-5 and TRBJ1-2): DARVTQTPRHKVTEMGQEVTMRCQPILGHNTVFWYRQTMMQGLELLAYFRNRAPLDDSGMPKDRFSAEMPDATLATLKIQPSEPRDSAVYFCASGYGQGADGYTFGSGTRLTVV.

The CDR3 coding sequence is TGCGCCAGCAGCCAAGGTAGCGGGAGCCCTATCTACAATGAGCAGTTCTTC. Its protein product is CASSQGSGSPIYNEQFF. The chain carries TRBV4-3 and TRBJ2-1, with 9 bases that match TRBD2. V was clipped by 1 base and J by 3 bases; unmatched bases: 7. This CDR3 is 17 amino acids long. The germline V gene has CDR1 LGHNA and CDR2 YSLEER.